The 11 T cell receptor beta chains listed next were all sequenced from one sample in a study of T cells in Graves' hyperthyroidism and ophthalmopathy. The TCR beta CDR3 regions underwent amplification using RNA transcripts as the source. The TCR CDR3 first-round RT-PCR relied on the HTBI primer set. Using its own MiXCR run on the multiplex PCR reads, TCRdb lists one record per CDR3 protein. The repertoire has 250,000 to 300,000 distinct CDR3 sequences, over 15% of them found once; the top ten carry approximately 57%. The sequencing input was blood. The receptor source for this set is a woman in her sixties with Graves' ophthalmopathy.

The sample holds many counts of this clonotype. This chain connects TRBV18 to TRBJ1-5; no clear D. Germline V gene lookup returns CDR1 KGHSH and CDR2 LQKENI. The CDR3 has 12 amino acids. V lost 4 bases and J lost 5, with 6 bases in between. The CDR3 sequence: CASSRRDQPQHF. In nucleotides, the CDR3 is TGTGCCAGCTCACGCCGGGATCAGCCCCAGCATTTT.

This clonotype showed up many times. The chain couples TRBV5-1 to TRBJ2-1; TRBD1 might be the D (6 bases). Trimming took 7 bases from V and 8 from J, leaving 16 bases between them. This CDR3 contains 13 residues. Germline V gene lookup returns CDR1 SGHRS and CDR2 YFSETQ. The CDR3 DNA reads TGCGCCAGCGGACCTCAGGGGATGGATGAGCAGTTCTTC. This gives the protein CASGPQGMDEQFF.

This clonotype was counted between two and nine times. The chain employs TRBV4-3 and TRBJ1-2; the D gene is possibly TRBD1 (5 bases). Between the trimmed V and J ends, which lost 2 bases and 3 bases, there was a span of 13 bases. Per germline, CDR1 LGHNA and CDR2 YSLEER. The CDR3 is made up of 15 amino acids. The CDR3 loop is CASSQYDEGDYGYTF. As DNA, the CDR3 is TGCGCCAGCAGCCAATACGACGAAGGGGACTATGGCTACACCTTC.

This clonotype has at least ten counts. The rearrangement links TRBV6-1 to TRBJ1-5, with 8 bases fitting TRBD1. The germline V gene has CDR1 MNHNS and CDR2 SASEGT. CDR3 length: 17 amino acids. The V segment lost 3 bases and the J segment 1 base; nucleotides outside the gene matches: 8. The CDR3 sequence is CASSDQAGGGSNQPQHF. The CDR3 DNA reads TGTGCCAGCAGTGATCAAGCAGGGGGCGGAAGCAATCAGCCCCAGCATTTT.

The chain couples TRBV2 to TRBJ1-6; a possible D gene is TRBD1 (5 bases). Trimming took 1 base from V and 1 from J, leaving 8 bases between them. This CDR3 contains 16 residues. Germline-derived CDR1 and CDR2 are SNHLY and FYNNEI. CDR3 protein: CASSEGGGSYNSPLHF. Here the CDR3 DNA reads TGTGCCAGCAGTGAAGGCGGGGGTTCCTATAATTCACCCCTCCACTTT. The variable domain in full, with the rest retrieved from reference TRBV2 and TRBJ1-6, is EPEVTQTPSHQVTQMGQEVILRCVPISNHLYFYWYRQILGQKVEFLVSFYNNEISEKSEIFDDQFSVERPDGSNFTLKIRSTKLEDSAMYFCASSEGGGSYNSPLHFGNGTRLTVT.

The sample holds many counts of this clonotype. The chain has TRBV7-9 and TRBJ1-1; 8 bases match TRBD1. The J segment lost 6 bases and the V segment lost 1 base, leaving 4 bases of the junction unmatched. CDR1 is SEHNR, CDR2 FQNEAQ, per germline (reference sequence). This CDR3 is built from 14 residues. CDR3 sequence reads: CASSLGGTGSEAFF. The CDR3 DNA is TGTGCCAGCAGCTTAGGTGGGACAGGCTCTGAAGCTTTCTTT.

This clonotype has ten or more counts. The chain is built from TRBV10-3 and TRBJ2-1; 9 nucleotides agree with TRBD1. Germline trimming cut 8 bases from V and 4 bases from J; bases unmatched to any gene: 0. This CDR3 contains 12 residues. Per the germline V gene, CDR1 is ENHRY and CDR2 is SYGVKD. The CDR3 reads CAIGQGYNEQFF. In DNA form, the CDR3 reads TGTGCCATCGGACAGGGGTACAATGAGCAGTTCTTC.

This clonotype came up many times. The CDR3 nucleotides read TGTGCCAGCAGTGAAATGGGATCTGAAGCTTTCTTT. It translates to CASSEMGSEAFF. This sequence joins TRBV6-1 and TRBJ1-1; D gene uncertain. The CDR3 has 12 residues. Trimming pared 2 bases from V and 6 bases from J, leaving 7 bases between. The germline V gene has CDR1 MNHNS and CDR2 SASEGT.

This clonotype occurred a few times. This sequence joins TRBV20-1 and TRBJ2-6, with a tentative D call TRBD2 (6 bases). V dropped 0 bases and J dropped 2 bases, with 8 bases sitting between them. There are 15 residues in the CDR3. The germline gives CDR1 DFQATT, CDR2 SNEGSKA (reference sequence). CDR3 sequence (DNA): TGCAGTGCTAGAGATGGGGAGGCTGGGGCCAACGTCCTGACTTTC. Translated, it gives CSARDGEAGANVLTF.

The rearrangement links TRBV19 to TRBJ1-5; possible D gene TRBD1, 5 bases. This CDR3 is 16 amino acids long. Trimming pared 2 bases from V and 7 bases from J, leaving 18 bases between. Germline CDR1 is LNHDA and CDR2 is SQIVND (reference sequence). The CDR3 here is CASSITQGWVNQPQHF. The CDR3 nucleotides read TGTGCCAGTAGTATAACCCAGGGATGGGTCAACCAGCCCCAGCATTTT.

This clonotype has at least ten counts. The chain recombines TRBV7-3 with TRBJ2-7; 9 nucleotides line up with TRBD1. The ends lost 2 bases at V and 5 bases at J; junction bases unmatched: 7. The CDR3 covers 15 residues. Germline assignment: CDR1 SGHTA and CDR2 FQGTGA. The CDR3 DNA sequence: TGTGCCAGCAGCTTATTTCCGGGACAGGGAAACGAGCAGTACTTC. It codes for CASSLFPGQGNEQYF.